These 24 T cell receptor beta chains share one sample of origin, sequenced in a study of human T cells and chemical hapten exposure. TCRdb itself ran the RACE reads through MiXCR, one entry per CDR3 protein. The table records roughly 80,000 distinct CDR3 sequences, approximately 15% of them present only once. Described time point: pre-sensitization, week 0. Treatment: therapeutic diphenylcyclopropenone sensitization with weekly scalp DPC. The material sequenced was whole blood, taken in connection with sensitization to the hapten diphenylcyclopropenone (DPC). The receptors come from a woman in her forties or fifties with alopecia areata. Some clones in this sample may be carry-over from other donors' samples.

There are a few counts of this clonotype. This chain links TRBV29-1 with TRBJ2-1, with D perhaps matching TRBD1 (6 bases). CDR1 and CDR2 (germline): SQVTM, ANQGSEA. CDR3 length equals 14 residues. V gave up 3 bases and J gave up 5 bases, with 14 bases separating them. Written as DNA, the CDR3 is TGCAGCGTTGACAGGGGCCCGCAGAACAATGAGCAGTTCTTC. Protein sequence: CSVDRGPQNNEQFF.

For the CDR3, the DNA is TGCGCCAGCAGCCAAGATTCGTTTGGGCCACCAAATCAGCCCCAGCATTTT. It is translated as CASSQDSFGPPNQPQHF. V usage is TRBV4-3 and J usage is TRBJ1-5, with no clear D. Germline V gene lookup returns CDR1 LGHNA and CDR2 YSLEER. CDR3 length: 17 amino acids. Trimming cost V 0 bases and J 4 bases, with 16 bases left between them.

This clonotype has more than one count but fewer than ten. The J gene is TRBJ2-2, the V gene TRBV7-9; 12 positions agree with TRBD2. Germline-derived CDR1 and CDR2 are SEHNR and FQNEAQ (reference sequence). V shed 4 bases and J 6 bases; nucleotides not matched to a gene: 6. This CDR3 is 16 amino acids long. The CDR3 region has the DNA TGTGCCAGCAGCTCGTCGACTAGCGGGAGATCCGGGGAGCTGTTTTTT. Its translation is CASSSSTSGRSGELFF.

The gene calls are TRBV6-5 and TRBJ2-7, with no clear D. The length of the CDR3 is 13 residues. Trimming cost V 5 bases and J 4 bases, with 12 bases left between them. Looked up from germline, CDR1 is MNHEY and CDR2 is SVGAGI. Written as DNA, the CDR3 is TGTGCCAGCAGTGCACCAGCCTCGTACGAGCAGTACTTC. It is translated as CASSAPASYEQYF.

In nucleotides, the CDR3 is TGCAGTGCCCACACTGGACGGATAGGTGTCTACGAGCAGTACTTC. Translation: CSAHTGRIGVYEQYF. This chain connects TRBV20-1 to TRBJ2-7; D remains unclear. Trimming cost V 6 bases and J 3 bases, with 21 bases left between them. The CDR3 runs to 15 residues. The germline CDR1 and CDR2 sequences are DFQATT and SNEGSKA (reference sequence).

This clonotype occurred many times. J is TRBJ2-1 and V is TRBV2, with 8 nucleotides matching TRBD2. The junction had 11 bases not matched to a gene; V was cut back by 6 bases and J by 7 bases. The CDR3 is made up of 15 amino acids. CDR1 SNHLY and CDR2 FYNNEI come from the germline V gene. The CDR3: CASSFEREFGNEQFF. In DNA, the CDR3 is TGTGCCAGCAGCTTCGAGCGGGAGTTCGGGAATGAGCAGTTCTTC.

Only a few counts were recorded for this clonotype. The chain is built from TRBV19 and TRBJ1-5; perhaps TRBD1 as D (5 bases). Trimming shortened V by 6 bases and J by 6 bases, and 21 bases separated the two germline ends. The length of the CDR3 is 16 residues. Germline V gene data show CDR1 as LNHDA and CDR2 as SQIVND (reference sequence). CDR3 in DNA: TGTGCCAGTAGGATCGGGACGGATTCCTGGGGTCAGCCCCAGCATTTT. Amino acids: CASRIGTDSWGQPQHF.

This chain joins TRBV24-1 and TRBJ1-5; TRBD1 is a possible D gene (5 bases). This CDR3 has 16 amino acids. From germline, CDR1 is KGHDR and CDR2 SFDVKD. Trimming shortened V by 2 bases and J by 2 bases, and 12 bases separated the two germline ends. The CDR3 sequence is CATSDSSVGRNQPQHF. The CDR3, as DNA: TGTGCCACCAGTGATTCGTCTGTGGGGCGCAATCAGCCCCAGCATTTT.

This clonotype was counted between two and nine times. CDR3 protein: CASSPSRGKSSYNEQFF. Written as DNA, the CDR3 is TGTGCCAGCAGCCCCAGCAGGGGAAAGAGCTCCTACAATGAGCAGTTCTTC. V and J are TRBV6-5 and TRBJ2-1, with D possibly TRBD1 on 6 matching bases. The germline gives CDR1 MNHEY, CDR2 SVGAGI. This CDR3 region has 17 residues. Between the trimmed V and J ends, which lost 6 bases and 0 bases, there was a span of 18 bases.

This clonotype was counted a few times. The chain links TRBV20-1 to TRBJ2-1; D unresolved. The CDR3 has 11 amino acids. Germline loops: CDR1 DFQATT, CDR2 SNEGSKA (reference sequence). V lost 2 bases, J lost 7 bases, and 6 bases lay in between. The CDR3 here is CSARIRNEQFF. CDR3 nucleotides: TGCAGTGCTAGAATTCGGAATGAGCAGTTCTTC.

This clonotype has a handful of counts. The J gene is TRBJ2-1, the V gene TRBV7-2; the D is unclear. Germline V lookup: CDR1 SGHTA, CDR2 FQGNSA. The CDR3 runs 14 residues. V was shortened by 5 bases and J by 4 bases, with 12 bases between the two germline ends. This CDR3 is CASSPPVGYNEQFF. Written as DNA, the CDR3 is TGTGCCAGCAGCCCTCCTGTGGGATACAATGAGCAGTTCTTC.

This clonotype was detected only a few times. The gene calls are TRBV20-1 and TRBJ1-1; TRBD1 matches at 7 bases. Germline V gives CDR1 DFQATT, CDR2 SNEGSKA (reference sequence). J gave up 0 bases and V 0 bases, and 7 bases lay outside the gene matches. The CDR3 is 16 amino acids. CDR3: CSARDQGENMNTEAFF. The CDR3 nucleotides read TGCAGTGCTAGAGATCAGGGGGAAAACATGAACACTGAAGCTTTCTTT.

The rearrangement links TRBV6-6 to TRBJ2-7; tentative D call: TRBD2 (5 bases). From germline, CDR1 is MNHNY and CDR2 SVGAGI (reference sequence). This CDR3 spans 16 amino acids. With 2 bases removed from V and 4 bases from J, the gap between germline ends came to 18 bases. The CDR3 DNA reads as TGTGCCAGCAGTTACAGTATGGGGAGACATGGATACGAGCAGTACTTC. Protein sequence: CASSYSMGRHGYEQYF.

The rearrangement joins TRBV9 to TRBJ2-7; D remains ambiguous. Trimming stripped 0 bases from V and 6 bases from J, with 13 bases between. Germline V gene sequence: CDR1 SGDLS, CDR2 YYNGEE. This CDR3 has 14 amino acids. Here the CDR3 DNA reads TGTGCCAGCAGCGTAGCAGCTAACCCCCTCGAGCAGTACTTC. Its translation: CASSVAANPLEQYF. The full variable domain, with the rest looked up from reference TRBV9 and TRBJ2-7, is DSGVTQTPKHLITATGQRVTLRCSPRSGDLSVYWYQQSLDQGLQFLIQYYNGEERAKGNILERFSAQQFPDLHSELNLSSLELGDSALYFCASSVAANPLEQYFGPGTRLTVT.

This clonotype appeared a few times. The CDR3 sequence: CASTPIKATTYNEQFF. In DNA, the CDR3 is TGTGCCAGCACTCCTATTAAAGCGACCACCTACAATGAGCAGTTCTTC. The V gene is TRBV2, the J gene TRBJ2-1, with D unclear. The CDR3 length is 16 residues. The ends were cut back, 7 bases at V and 2 bases at J, with 18 bases in the middle. Germline V gives CDR1 SNHLY, CDR2 FYNNEI. Looking up the rest from reference TRBV2 and TRBJ2-1 gives the full variable domain: EPEVTQTPSHQVTQMGQEVILRCVPISNHLYFYWYRQILGQKVEFLVSFYNNEISEKSEIFDDQFSVERPDGSNFTLKIRSTKLEDSAMYFCASTPIKATTYNEQFFGPGTRLTVL.

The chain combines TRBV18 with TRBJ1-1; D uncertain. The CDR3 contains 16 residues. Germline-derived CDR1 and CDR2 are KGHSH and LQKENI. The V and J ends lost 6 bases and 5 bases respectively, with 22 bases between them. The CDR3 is CASSDLPQAGVTEAFF. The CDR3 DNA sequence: TGTGCCAGCTCCGACCTCCCCCAGGCCGGGGTGACTGAAGCTTTCTTT.

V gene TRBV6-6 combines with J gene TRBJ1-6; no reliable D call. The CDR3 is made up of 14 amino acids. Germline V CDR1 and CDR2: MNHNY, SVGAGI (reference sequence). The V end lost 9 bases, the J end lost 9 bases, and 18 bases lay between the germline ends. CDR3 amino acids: CARGKGPCGSPLHF. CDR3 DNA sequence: TGTGCCAGGGGGAAGGGCCCTTGTGGTTCACCCCTCCACTTT.

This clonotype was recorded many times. As DNA, the CDR3 is TGTGCCAGCAGCTTTACTGACGGCCAAGAGACCCAGTACTTC. Translating gives CASSFTDGQETQYF. The chain links TRBV5-6 to TRBJ2-5; no clear D. Trimming left V 2 bases short and J 1 base short, with 9 bases between. The CDR3 covers 14 residues. CDR1 and CDR2 from the germline V gene are SGHDT and YYEEEE.

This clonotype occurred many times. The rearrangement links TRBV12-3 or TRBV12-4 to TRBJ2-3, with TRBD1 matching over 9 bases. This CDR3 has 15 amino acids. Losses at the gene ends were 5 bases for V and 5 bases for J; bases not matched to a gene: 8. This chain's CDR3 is CASSGDRAVQDTQYF. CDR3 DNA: TGTGCCAGCAGTGGGGACAGGGCTGTTCAAGATACGCAGTATTTT.

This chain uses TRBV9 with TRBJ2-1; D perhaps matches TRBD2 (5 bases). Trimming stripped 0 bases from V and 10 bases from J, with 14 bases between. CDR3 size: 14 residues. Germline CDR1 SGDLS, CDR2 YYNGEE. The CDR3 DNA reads TGTGCCAGCAGCGTAGCCCCCAGATTAGCGGAGCAGTTCTTC. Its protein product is CASSVAPRLAEQFF.

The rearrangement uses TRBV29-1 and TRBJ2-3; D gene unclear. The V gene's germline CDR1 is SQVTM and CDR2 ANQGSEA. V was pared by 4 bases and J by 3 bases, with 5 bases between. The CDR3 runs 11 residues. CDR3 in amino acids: CSVGVTDTQYF. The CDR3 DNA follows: TGCAGCGTTGGGGTTACAGATACGCAGTATTTT.

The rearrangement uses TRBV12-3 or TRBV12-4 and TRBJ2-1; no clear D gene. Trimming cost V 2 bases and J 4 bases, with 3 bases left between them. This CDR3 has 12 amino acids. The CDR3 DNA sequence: TGTGCCAGCAGTTTACCATACAATGAGCAGTTCTTC. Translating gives CASSLPYNEQFF.

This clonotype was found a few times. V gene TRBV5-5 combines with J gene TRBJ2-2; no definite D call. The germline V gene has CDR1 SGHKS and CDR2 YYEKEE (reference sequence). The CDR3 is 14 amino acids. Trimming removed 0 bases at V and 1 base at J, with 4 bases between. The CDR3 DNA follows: TGTGCCAGCAGCTTGGGGGTGAACACCGGGGAGCTGTTTTTT. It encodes CASSLGVNTGELFF.

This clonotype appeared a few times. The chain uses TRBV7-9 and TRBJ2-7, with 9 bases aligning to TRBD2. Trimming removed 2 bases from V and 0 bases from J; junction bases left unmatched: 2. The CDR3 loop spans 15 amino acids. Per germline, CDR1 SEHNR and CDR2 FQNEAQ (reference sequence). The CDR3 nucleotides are TGTGCCAGCAGCTTATATAGCGGGAGCTCCTACGAGCAGTACTTC. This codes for CASSLYSGSSYEQYF.